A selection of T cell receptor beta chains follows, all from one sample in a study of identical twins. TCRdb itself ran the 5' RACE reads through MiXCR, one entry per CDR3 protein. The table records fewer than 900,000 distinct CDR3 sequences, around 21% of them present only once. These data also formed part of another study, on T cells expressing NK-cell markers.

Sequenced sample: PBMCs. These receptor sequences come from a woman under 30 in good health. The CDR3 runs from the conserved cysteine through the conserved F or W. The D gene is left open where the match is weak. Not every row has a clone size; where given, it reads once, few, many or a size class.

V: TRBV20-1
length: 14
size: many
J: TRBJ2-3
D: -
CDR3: CSAFGGGVTDTQYF
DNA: TGCAGTGCTTTTGGAGGGGGAGTCACAGATACGCAGTATTTT

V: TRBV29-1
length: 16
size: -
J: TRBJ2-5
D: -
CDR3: CSVAPGTGRNQETQYF
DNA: TGCAGCGTTGCCCCCGGGACTGGAAGGAACCAAGAGACCCAGTACTTC

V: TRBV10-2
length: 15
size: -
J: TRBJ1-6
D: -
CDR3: CASSEWRVNNSPLHF
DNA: TGCGCCAGCAGTGAGTGGAGGGTTAATAATTCACCCCTCCACTTT

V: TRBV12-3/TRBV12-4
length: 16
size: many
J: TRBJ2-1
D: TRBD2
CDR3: CASSLSVGGGYNEQFF
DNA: TGTGCCAGCAGTTTATCGGTCGGGGGGGGGTACAATGAGCAGTTCTTC

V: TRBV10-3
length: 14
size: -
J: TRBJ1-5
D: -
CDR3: CAISDRRADQPQHF
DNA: TGTGCCATCAGCGACAGACGGGCGGATCAGCCCCAGCATTTT

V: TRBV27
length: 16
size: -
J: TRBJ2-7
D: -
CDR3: CANSLSRRPDWDEQYF
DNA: TGTGCCAACAGTTTATCAAGGCGGCCAGACTGGGACGAGCAGTACTTC

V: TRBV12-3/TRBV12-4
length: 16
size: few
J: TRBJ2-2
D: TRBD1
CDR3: CASSPGQGMGTGELFF
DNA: TGTGCCAGCAGTCCGGGACAGGGGATGGGCACCGGGGAGCTGTTTTTT

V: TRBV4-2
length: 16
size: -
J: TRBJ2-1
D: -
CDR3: CASSQDNNRQGNEQFF
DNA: TGTGCCAGCAGCCAAGATAATAATCGGCAGGGGAATGAGCAGTTCTTC

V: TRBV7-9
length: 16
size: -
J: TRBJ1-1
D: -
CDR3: CASSLSPPRTNTEAFF
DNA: TGTGCCAGCAGCTTAAGCCCCCCGCGGACGAACACTGAAGCTTTCTTT

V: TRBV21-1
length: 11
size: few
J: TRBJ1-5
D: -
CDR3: CASSGGQPQHF
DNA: TGTGCCAGCAGCGGGGGTCAGCCCCAGCATTTT

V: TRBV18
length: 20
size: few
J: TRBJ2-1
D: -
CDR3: CASSPPWNVSGPFSYNEQFF
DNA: TGTGCCAGCTCACCACCTTGGAACGTTAGCGGACCTTTCTCCTACAATGAGCAGTTCTTC

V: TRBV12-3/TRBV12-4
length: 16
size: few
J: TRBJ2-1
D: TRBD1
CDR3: CASRRDDRVQLGEQFF
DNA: TGTGCCAGCAGACGAGACGACAGGGTGCAGTTGGGTGAGCAGTTCTTC

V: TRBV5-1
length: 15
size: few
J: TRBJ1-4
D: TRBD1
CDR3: CASSLSVGGREKLFF
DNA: TGCGCCAGCAGCTTATCGGTAGGGGGCCGTGAAAAACTGTTTTTT

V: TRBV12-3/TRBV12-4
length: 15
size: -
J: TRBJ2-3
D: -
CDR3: CASSFNAGPPSGQYF
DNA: TGTGCCAGCAGTTTTAACGCCGGGCCCCCCTCGGGGCAGTATTTT

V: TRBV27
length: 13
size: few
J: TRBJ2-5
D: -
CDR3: CASSPGLGKTQYF
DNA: TGTGCCAGCAGTCCGGGACTGGGAAAGACCCAGTACTTC

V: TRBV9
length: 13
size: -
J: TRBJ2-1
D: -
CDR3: CASSVGDRSEQFF
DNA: TGTGCCAGCAGCGTAGGGGATCGGAGTGAGCAGTTCTTC

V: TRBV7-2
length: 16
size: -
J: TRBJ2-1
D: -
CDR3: CASSLTALSSYNEQFF
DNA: TGTGCCAGCAGCTTAACGGCCCTGAGCTCCTACAATGAGCAGTTCTTC

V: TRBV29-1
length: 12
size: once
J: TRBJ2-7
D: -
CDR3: CSADIGTYEQYF
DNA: TGCAGCGCTGACATCGGGACCTACGAGCAGTACTTC

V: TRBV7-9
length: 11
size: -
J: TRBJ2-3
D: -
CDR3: CARGGADTQYF
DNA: TGTGCCAGGGGAGGAGCAGATACGCAGTATTTT

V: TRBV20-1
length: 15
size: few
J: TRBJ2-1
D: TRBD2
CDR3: CSARDVAGGGNEQFF
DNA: TGCAGTGCTAGAGATGTAGCGGGAGGGGGCAATGAGCAGTTCTTC

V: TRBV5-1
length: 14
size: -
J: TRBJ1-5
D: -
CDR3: CASSEGTPGQPQHF
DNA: TGCGCCAGCAGCGAAGGAACTCCGGGGCAGCCCCAGCATTTT

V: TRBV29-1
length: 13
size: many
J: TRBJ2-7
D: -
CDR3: CSVDSGLPYEQYF
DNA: TGCAGCGTTGACTCGGGCTTACCCTACGAGCAGTACTTC

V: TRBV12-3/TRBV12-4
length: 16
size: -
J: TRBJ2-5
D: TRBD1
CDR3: CASSSLTGTWGETQYF
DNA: TGTGCCAGCAGTTCCCTGACAGGGACCTGGGGAGAGACCCAGTACTTC

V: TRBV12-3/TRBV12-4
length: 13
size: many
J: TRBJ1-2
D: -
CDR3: CASSLGIVAGYTF
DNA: TGTGCCAGCAGTCTCGGGATAGTAGCTGGCTACACCTTC

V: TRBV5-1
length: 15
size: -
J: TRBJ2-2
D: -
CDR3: CASSFLDRNTGELFF
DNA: TGCGCCAGCAGTTTTCTTGACAGAAACACCGGGGAGCTGTTTTTT

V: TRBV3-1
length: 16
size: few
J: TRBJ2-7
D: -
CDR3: CASSQAGSGRYYEQYF
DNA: TGTGCCAGCAGCCAAGCAGGATCAGGACGATACTACGAGCAGTACTTC

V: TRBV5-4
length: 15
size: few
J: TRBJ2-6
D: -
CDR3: CATRQKHSGANVLTF
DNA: TGTGCCACTCGACAGAAACACTCTGGGGCCAACGTCCTGACTTTC

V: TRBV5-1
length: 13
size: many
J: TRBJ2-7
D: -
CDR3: CASPGRPTDEQYF
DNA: TGCGCCAGCCCAGGGAGGCCGACAGACGAGCAGTACTTC

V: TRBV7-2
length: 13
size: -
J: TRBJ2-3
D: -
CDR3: CASSFSTGDTQYF
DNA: TGTGCCAGCAGCTTTTCGACAGGAGATACGCAGTATTTT

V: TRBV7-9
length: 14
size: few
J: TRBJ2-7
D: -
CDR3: CASLTGDKNYEQYF
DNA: TGTGCCAGCCTTACGGGAGACAAGAACTACGAGCAGTACTTC

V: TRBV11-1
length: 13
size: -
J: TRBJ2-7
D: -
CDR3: CASSHDPRHEQYF
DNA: TGTGCCAGCAGCCACGACCCCAGACACGAGCAGTACTTC

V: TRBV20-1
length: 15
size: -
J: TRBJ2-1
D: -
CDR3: CSARDTPSSYNEQFF
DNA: TGCAGTGCTAGAGATACTCCAAGCTCCTACAATGAGCAGTTCTTC

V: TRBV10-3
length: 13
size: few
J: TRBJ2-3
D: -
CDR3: CAIGDKRTDTQYF
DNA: TGTGCCATCGGGGACAAGCGCACAGATACGCAGTATTTT

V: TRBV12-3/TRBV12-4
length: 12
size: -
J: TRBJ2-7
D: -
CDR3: CASRGRYYEQYF
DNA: TGTGCCAGCAGAGGACGTTACTACGAGCAGTACTTC

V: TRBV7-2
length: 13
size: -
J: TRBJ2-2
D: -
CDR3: CASSTQMTGELFF
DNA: TGTGCCAGCAGCACGCAAATGACCGGGGAGCTGTTTTTT

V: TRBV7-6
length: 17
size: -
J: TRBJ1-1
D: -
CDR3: CASSSTRGGRMNTEAFF
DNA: TGTGCCAGCAGCTCGACACGGGGAGGGCGAATGAACACTGAAGCTTTCTTT

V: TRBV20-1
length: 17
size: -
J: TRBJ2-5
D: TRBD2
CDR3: CSARDFRAGGQQETQYF
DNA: TGCAGTGCTAGAGATTTTAGAGCGGGGGGCCAGCAAGAGACCCAGTACTTC

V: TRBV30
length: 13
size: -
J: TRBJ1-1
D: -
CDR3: CAWRGSASTEAFF
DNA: TGTGCCTGGAGGGGCAGTGCTAGCACTGAAGCTTTCTTT

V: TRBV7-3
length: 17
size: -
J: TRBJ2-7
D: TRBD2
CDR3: CASSLKGGRDSAYEQYF
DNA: TGTGCCAGCAGCTTAAAAGGCGGGAGGGATTCCGCCTACGAGCAGTACTTC

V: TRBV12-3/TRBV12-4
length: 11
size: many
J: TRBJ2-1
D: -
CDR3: CASSGFDEQFF
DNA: TGTGCCAGCAGTGGTTTCGATGAGCAGTTCTTC

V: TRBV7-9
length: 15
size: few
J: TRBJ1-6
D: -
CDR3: CASSPSLGVDSPLHF
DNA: TGTGCCAGCAGCCCATCCTTGGGGGTGGATTCACCCCTCCACTTT

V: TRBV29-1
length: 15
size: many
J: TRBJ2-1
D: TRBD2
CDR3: CSVDRLAGRVGEQFF
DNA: TGCAGCGTTGACAGACTAGCGGGAAGAGTAGGTGAGCAGTTCTTC

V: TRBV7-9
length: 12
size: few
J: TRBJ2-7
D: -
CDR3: CASSLAAHEQYF
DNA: TGTGCCAGCAGCTTAGCAGCCCACGAGCAGTACTTC

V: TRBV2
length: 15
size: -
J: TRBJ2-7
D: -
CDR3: CASSARVLGFYEQYF
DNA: TGTGCCAGCAGCGCCAGGGTATTGGGGTTCTACGAGCAGTACTTC

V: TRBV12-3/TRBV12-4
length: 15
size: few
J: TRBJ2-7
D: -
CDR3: CASSPTGPSSYEQYF
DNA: TGTGCCAGCAGTCCGACAGGCCCTAGCTCCTACGAGCAGTACTTC

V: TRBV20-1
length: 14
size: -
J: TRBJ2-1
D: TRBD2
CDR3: CSARSLAGVGEQFF
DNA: TGCAGTGCCCGGTCGCTAGCGGGGGTTGGTGAGCAGTTCTTC

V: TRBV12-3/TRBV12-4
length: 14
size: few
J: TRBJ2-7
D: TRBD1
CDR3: CASRAGTGSHEQYF
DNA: TGTGCCAGCAGGGCCGGGACAGGGTCCCACGAGCAGTACTTC

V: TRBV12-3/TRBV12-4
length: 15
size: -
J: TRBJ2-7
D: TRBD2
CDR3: CASSYRTSGSYEQYF
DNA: TGTGCCAGCAGTTATCGGACTAGCGGCTCCTACGAGCAGTACTTC